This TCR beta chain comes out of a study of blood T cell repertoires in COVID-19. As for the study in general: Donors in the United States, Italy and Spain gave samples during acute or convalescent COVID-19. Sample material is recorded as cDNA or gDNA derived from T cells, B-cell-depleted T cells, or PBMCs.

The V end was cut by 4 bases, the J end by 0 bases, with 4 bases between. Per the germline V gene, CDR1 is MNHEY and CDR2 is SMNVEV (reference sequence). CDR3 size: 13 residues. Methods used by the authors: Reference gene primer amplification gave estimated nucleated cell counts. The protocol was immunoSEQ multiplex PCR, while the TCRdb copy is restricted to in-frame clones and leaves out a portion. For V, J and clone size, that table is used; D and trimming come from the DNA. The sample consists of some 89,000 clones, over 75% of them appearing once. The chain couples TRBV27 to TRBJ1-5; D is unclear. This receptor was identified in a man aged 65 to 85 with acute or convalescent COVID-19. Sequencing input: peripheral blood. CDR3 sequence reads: CASSWSSNQPQHF. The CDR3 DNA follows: TGTGCCAGCAGTTGGAGTAGCAATCAGCCCCAGCATTTT.